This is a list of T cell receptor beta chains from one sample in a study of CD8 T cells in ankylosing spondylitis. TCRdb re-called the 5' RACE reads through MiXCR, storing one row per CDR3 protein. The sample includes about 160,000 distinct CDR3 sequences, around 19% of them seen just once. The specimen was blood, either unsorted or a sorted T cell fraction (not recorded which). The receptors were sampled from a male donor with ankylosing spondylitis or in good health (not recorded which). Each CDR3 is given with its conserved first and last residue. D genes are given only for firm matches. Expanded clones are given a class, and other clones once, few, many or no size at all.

TGTGCCACCAGTGATTTAGGGACAGGGTTGAATGAGCAGTTCTTC,CATSDLGTGLNEQFF,15,TRBV24-1,TRBD1,few,TRBJ2-1
TGCAGCGTTGAAGCGGATACGAACACCGGGGAGCTGTTTTTT,CSVEADTNTGELFF,14,TRBV29-1,-,-,TRBJ2-2
TGTGCCAGCAGCCCCCGCCCCGTTCATACGCAGTATTTT,CASSPRPVHTQYF,13,TRBV11-2,-,few,TRBJ2-3
TGCAGTGCCAGAACCCCTAGCGGGAGTGGCGAGACCCAGTACTTC,CSARTPSGSGETQYF,15,TRBV20-1,TRBD2,once,TRBJ2-5
TGTGCCAGCAGCTTATTGGCGGTGGGTCGGGGGGCTGGAAACACCATATATTTT,CASSLLAVGRGAGNTIYF,18,TRBV11-2,-,-,TRBJ1-3
TGTGCCAGCAGTCCCGGGCAGGTGAATGAGCAGTTCTTC,CASSPGQVNEQFF,13,TRBV6-1,-,-,TRBJ2-1
TGTGCCACCAGTGATATCCTCGGGGCCGGGGGTTACAATGAGCAGTTCTTC,CATSDILGAGGYNEQFF,17,TRBV24-1,-,few,TRBJ2-1
TGCAGTGGGACTAGCGGTAACACAGATACGCAGTATTTT,CSGTSGNTDTQYF,13,TRBV20-1,TRBD2,many,TRBJ2-3
TGTGCCATCAGGCTAGCGGTTACCTACGAGCAGTACTTC,CAIRLAVTYEQYF,13,TRBV10-3,TRBD2,many,TRBJ2-7
TGTGCCAGCAGCTTGGAGGGAACAGATACGCAGTATTTT,CASSLEGTDTQYF,13,TRBV5-4,-,few,TRBJ2-3
TGTGCCAGCAGCCCCTACGAGGAGACCCAGTACTTC,CASSPYEETQYF,12,TRBV5-6,-,-,TRBJ2-5
TGTGCCAGCAGCTCTGACAGGGTGAACACCGGGGAGCTGTTTTTT,CASSSDRVNTGELFF,15,TRBV28,TRBD1,-,TRBJ2-2
TGTGCCAGCAGTGATAGCGGGAGAGCCTACGAGCAGTACTTC,CASSDSGRAYEQYF,14,TRBV2,TRBD2,many,TRBJ2-7
TGCAGCGTTGCGCACACCACTGAAGCTTTCTTT,CSVAHTTEAFF,11,TRBV29-1,-,many,TRBJ1-1
TGTACCAGCTGTTCAACTAGTGCTACCCCATTATACTCCTACAATGAGCAGTTCTTC,CTSCSTSATPLYSYNEQFF,19,TRBV12-3/TRBV12-4,-,-,TRBJ2-1
TGTGCCAGCAGCTCCCAACCTCAACCCGGGGAGCTGTTTTTT,CASSSQPQPGELFF,14,TRBV7-3,-,many,TRBJ2-2
TGTGCCAGCAGTTACAGCCCTAACTATGGCTACACCTTC,CASSYSPNYGYTF,13,TRBV6-6,-,many,TRBJ1-2
TGTGCCAGCAGTTTATCGGGTCTCCGACAGATGTACACAGATACGCAGTATTTT,CASSLSGLRQMYTDTQYF,18,TRBV27,-,few,TRBJ2-3
TGTGCCAGCAGTCCGACCGGGGCAGGGGAGACCCAGTACTTC,CASSPTGAGETQYF,14,TRBV12-3/TRBV12-4,-,-,TRBJ2-5
TGTGCCAGCAGCTTAGATGCTAGCGGGGACTACGAGCAGTACTTC,CASSLDASGDYEQYF,15,TRBV7-2,TRBD2,-,TRBJ2-7
TGTGCCAGCAAATCCCTAGGGGGGACCGAGATACCCTACGAGCAGTACTTC,CASKSLGGTEIPYEQYF,17,TRBV21-1,-,-,TRBJ2-7
TGTGCCAGCAGTGACGGGGGGCTCGTAGCTTTCTTT,CASSDGGLVAFF,12,TRBV2,-,many,TRBJ1-1
TGTGCCAGCAGTTTATGGGCTGCGACCCAGTACTTC,CASSLWAATQYF,12,TRBV28,-,few,TRBJ2-5
TGCGCCAGCAGCAACAACCCTACTAGCGGGAGGAAGCACAATGAGCAGTTCTTC,CASSNNPTSGRKHNEQFF,18,TRBV5-1,TRBD2,few,TRBJ2-1
TGTGCCACCAGTGTCACCGACAGCCCAAGTAGCAATCAGCCCCAGCATTTT,CATSVTDSPSSNQPQHF,17,TRBV24-1,-,many,TRBJ1-5
TGTGCCAGTAGTGTCGCAGGGGGCAGCTCCTACAATGAGCAGTTCTTC,CASSVAGGSSYNEQFF,16,TRBV19,TRBD1,-,TRBJ2-1
TGTGCCAGCTCACCACAGGGTCGAGGGGCGAACACCGGGGAGCTGTTTTTT,CASSPQGRGANTGELFF,17,TRBV18,-,-,TRBJ2-2
TGTGCCAGCAGAGTGGGGACAGGGAGGTTGGAGACCCAGTACTTC,CASRVGTGRLETQYF,15,TRBV6-1,TRBD1,-,TRBJ2-5
TGTGCCGGGAGTTCCTCCTACAATGAGCAGTTCTTC,CAGSSSYNEQFF,12,TRBV15,-,many,TRBJ2-1
TGCAGTGCAAGGAGGGGAGGGGTTTTCATCGACACTGAAGCTTTCTTT,CSARRGGVFIDTEAFF,16,TRBV20-1,-,-,TRBJ1-1
TGTGCCAGCAGCTTAGGAATCCGAAGCCGATATGGCTACACCTTC,CASSLGIRSRYGYTF,15,TRBV11-3,-,-,TRBJ1-2
TGTGCCATCAGCCCCGCCCGACTAGCGGGAGCTGGAGAGACCCAGTACTTC,CAISPARLAGAGETQYF,17,TRBV10-3,TRBD2,-,TRBJ2-5
TGTGCCAGCAGTTACCCGAGAATCGGGACACAGAACACCGGGGAGCTGTTTTTT,CASSYPRIGTQNTGELFF,18,TRBV6-5,-,-,TRBJ2-2
TGTGCCAGCAGTGGGGGGACAGGGCAGCGTGGGGCCAACGTCCTGACTTTC,CASSGGTGQRGANVLTF,17,TRBV25-1,TRBD1,-,TRBJ2-6
TGTGCCAGCAGCCACCAACTTTCCGGGACAGGGGCCCTCTCTAGCTCCTACGAGCAGTACTTC,CASSHQLSGTGALSSSYEQYF,21,TRBV4-2,TRBD1,-,TRBJ2-7
TGTGCCAGCAGCCAAGTATACAGCGAAGAGACCCAGTACTTC,CASSQVYSEETQYF,14,TRBV3-1,-,many,TRBJ2-5
TGTGCCAGCAGTCATCGGGACTTAGGGAATTCACCCCTCCACTTT,CASSHRDLGNSPLHF,15,TRBV13,-,many,TRBJ1-6
TGTGCCACCAGTGATGGGAGTACAGGGGTGGAGACCCAGTACTTC,CATSDGSTGVETQYF,15,TRBV24-1,TRBD1,few,TRBJ2-5
TGCAGTGCTAGGACCGGGACAGTCGAGCAGTACTTC,CSARTGTVEQYF,12,TRBV20-1,TRBD1,many,TRBJ2-7
TGTGCCAGCAGTTCCCTTGGTAGGGGCACTAACACTGAAGCTTTCTTT,CASSSLGRGTNTEAFF,16,TRBV7-8,-,-,TRBJ1-1